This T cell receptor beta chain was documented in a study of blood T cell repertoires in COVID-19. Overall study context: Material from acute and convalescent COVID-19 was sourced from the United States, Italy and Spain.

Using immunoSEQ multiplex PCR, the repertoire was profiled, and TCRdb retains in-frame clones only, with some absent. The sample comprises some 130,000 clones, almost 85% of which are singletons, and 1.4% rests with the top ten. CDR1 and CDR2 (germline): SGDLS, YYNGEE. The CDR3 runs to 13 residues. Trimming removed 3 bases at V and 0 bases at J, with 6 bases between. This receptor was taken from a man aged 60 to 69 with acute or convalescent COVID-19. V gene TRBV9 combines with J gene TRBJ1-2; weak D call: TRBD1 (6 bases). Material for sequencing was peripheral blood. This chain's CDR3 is CASSGTANYGYTF. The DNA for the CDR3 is TGTGCCAGCAGCGGGACAGCTAACTATGGCTACACCTTC.